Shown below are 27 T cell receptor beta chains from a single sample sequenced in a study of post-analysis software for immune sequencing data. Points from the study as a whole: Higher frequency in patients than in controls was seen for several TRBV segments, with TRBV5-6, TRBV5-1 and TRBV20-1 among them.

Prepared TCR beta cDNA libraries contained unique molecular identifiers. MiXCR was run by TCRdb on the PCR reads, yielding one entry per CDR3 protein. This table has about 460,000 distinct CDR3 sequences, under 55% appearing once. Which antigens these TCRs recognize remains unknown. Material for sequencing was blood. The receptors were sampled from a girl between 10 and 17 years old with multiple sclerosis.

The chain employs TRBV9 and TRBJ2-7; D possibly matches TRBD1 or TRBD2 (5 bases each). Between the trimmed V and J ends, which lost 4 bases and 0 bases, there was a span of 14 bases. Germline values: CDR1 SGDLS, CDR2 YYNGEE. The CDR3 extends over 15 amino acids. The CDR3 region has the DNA TGTGCCAGCAGCTTCAGGGACGCCTACTCCTACGAGCAGTACTTC. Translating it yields CASSFRDAYSYEQYF. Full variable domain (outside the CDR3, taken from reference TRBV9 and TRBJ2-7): DSGVTQTPKHLITATGQRVTLRCSPRSGDLSVYWYQQSLDQGLQFLIQYYNGEERAKGNILERFSAQQFPDLHSELNLSSLELGDSALYFCASSFRDAYSYEQYFGPGTRLTVT.

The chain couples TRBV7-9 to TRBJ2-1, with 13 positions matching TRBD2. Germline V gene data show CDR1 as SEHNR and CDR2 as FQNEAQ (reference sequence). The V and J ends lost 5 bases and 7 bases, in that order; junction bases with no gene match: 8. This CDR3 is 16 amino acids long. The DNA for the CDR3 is TGTGCCAGCAGCCCCCGACTAGCGGGAGGTGTTAATGAGCAGTTCTTC. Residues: CASSPRLAGGVNEQFF.

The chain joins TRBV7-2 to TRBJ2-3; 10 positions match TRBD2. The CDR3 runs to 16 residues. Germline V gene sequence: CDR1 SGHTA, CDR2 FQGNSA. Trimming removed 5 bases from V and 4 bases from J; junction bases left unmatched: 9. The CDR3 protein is CASSTPSGSGADTQYF. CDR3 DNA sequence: TGTGCCAGCAGCACACCTAGCGGGAGTGGGGCAGATACGCAGTATTTT.

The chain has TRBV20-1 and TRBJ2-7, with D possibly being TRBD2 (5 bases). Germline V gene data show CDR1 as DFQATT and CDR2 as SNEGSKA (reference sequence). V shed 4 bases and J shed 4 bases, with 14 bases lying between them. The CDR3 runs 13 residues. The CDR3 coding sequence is TGCAGTGCTAAGAATCGGGATGTATACGAGCAGTACTTC. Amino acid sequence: CSAKNRDVYEQYF.

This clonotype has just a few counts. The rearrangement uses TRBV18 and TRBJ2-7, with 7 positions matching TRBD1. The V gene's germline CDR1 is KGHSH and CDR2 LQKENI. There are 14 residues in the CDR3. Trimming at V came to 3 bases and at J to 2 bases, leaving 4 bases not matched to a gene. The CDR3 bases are TGTGCCAGCTCACCCACAGGGGATACCTACGAGCAGTACTTC. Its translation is CASSPTGDTYEQYF. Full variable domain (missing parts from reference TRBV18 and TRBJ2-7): NAGVMQNPRHLVRRRGQEARLRCSPMKGHSHVYWYRQLPEEGLKFMVYLQKENIIDESGMPKERFSAEFPKEGPSILRIQQVVRGDSAAYFCASSPTGDTYEQYFGPGTRLTVT.

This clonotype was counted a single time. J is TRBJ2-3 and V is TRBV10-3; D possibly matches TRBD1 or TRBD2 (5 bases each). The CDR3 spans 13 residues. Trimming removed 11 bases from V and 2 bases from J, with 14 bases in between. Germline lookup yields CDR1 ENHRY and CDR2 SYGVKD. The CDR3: CAGAGLYTDTQYF. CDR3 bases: TGTGCCGGGGCCGGACTCTACACAGATACGCAGTATTTT.

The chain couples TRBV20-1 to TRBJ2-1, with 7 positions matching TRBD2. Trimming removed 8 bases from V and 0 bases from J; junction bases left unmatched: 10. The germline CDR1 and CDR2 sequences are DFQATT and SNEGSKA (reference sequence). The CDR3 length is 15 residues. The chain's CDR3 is CSRPSGGSSYNEQFF. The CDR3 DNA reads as TGCAGTAGACCTAGCGGAGGGAGCTCCTACAATGAGCAGTTCTTC.

CDR3 bases: TGTGCCAGCAGCCCTAGGTTCCGGGACAGGGGATCTGAAGCTTTCTTT. It is translated as CASSPRFRDRGSEAFF. J is TRBJ1-1 and V is TRBV4-2, with TRBD1 matching over 10 bases. This CDR3 is built from 16 residues. Germline-derived CDR1 and CDR2 are LGHNA and YNFKEQ. V was pared by 4 bases and J by 6 bases, with 11 bases of the junction left unmatched.

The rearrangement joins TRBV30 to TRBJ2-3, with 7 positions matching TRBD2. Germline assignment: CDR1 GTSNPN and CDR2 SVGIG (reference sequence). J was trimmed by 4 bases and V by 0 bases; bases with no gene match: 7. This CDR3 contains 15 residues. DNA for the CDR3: TGTGCCTGGAGTGTAGGAGGCGGGAGTGCAGATACGCAGTATTTT. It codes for CAWSVGGGSADTQYF.

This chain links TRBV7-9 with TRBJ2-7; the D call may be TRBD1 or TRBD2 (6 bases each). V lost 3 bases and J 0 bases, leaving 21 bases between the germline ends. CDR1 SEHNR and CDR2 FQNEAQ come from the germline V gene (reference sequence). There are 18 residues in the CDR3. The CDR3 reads CASSFRGRGDVGSYEQYF. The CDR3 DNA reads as TGTGCCAGCAGCTTCCGGGGGCGTGGAGACGTCGGCTCCTACGAGCAGTACTTC.

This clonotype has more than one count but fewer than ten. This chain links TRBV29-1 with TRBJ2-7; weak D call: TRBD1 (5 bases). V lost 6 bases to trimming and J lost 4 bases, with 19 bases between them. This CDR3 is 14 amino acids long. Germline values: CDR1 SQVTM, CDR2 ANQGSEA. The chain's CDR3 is CSVASDRALYEQYF. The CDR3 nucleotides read TGCAGCGTGGCTAGTGACAGAGCCCTTTACGAGCAGTACTTC.

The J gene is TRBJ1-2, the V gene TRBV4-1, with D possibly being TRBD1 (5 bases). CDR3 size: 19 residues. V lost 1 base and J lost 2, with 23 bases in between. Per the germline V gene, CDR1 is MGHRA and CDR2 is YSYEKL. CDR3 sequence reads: CASSQGMSIEYGTNYGYTF. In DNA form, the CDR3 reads TGCGCCAGCAGCCAAGGTATGTCGATAGAATACGGGACCAACTATGGCTACACCTTC.

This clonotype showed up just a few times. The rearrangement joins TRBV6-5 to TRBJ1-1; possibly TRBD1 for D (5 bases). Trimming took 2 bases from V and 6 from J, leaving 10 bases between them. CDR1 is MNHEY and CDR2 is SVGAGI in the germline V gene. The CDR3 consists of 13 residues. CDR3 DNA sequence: TGTGCCAGCAGTTACAGACTGGGGGCTGAAGCTTTCTTT. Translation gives CASSYRLGAEAFF.

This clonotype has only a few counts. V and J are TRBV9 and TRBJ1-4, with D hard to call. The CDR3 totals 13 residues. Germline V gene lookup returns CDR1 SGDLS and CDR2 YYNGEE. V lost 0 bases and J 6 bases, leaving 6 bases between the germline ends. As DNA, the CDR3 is TGTGCCAGCAGCGTAGCAGGAGATGAAAAACTGTTTTTT. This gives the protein CASSVAGDEKLFF.

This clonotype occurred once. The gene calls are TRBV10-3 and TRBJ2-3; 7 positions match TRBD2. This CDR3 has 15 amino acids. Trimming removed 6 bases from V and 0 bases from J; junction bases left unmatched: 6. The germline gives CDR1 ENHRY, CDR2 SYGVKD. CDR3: CAIRASGRSTDTQYF. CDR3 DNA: TGTGCCATCAGGGCTAGCGGAAGAAGCACAGATACGCAGTATTTT.

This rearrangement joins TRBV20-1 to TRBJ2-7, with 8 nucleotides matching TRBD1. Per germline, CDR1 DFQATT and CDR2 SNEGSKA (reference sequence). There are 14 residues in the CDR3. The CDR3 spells CSSRVHDRGNEQYF. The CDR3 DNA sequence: TGCAGCTCCCGGGTCCATGACAGGGGCAACGAGCAGTACTTC.

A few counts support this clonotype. The CDR3 spells CAISDSWEQFF. In DNA, the CDR3 is TGTGCCATCAGTGATAGCTGGGAGCAGTTCTTC. The V and J genes are TRBV10-3 and TRBJ2-1; D is ambiguous. Germline V gene lookup returns CDR1 ENHRY and CDR2 SYGVKD. Trimming shortened V by 3 bases and J by 10 bases, and 7 bases separated the two germline ends. The CDR3 is 11 amino acids.

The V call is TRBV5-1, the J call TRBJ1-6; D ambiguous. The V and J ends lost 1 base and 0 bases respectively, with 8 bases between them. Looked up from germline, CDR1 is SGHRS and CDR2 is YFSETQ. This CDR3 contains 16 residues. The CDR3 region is CASSLTESSYNSPLHF. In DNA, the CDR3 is TGCGCCAGCAGCTTGACAGAGAGCTCCTATAATTCACCCCTCCACTTT.

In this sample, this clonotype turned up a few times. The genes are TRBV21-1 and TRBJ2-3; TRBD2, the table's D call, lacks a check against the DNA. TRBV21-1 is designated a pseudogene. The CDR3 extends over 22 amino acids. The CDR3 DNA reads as TGTGCCAGCAGCAATCCCCATCTACCCGGGACTAGCGGGGTAGGGAGCACAGATACGCAGTATTTT. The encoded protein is CASSNPHLPGTSGVGSTDTQYF.

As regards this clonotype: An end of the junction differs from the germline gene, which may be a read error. CDR3 nucleotide sequence: TGCAACGTTGAGCGGCGGGAGATTTTCAATGAGCAGTTCTTC. Its protein is CNVERREIFNEQFF. The rearrangement uses TRBV29-1 and TRBJ2-1, with TRBD2 matching 7 bases. Germline CDR1 reads SQVTM; CDR2 reads ANQGSEA. The CDR3 covers 14 residues.

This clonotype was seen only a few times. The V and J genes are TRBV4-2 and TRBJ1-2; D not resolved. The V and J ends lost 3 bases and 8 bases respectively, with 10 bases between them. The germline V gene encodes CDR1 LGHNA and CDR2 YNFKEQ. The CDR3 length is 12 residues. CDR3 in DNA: TGTGCCAGCAGCCAGAGCCTAGGAGGCTACACCTTC. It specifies CASSQSLGGYTF.

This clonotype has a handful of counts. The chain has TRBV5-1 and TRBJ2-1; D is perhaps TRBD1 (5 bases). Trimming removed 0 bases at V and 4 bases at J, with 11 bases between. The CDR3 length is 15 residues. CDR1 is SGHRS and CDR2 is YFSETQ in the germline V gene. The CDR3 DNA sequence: TGCGCCAGCAGCTTGGGGGGCGACTTATACAATGAGCAGTTCTTC. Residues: CASSLGGDLYNEQFF.

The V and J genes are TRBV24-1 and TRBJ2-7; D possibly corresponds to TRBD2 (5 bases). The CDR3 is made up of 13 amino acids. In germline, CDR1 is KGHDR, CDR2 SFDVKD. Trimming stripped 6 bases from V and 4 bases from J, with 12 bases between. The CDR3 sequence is CATSSGMPYEQYF. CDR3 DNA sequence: TGTGCCACCAGTTCGGGGATGCCATACGAGCAGTACTTC.

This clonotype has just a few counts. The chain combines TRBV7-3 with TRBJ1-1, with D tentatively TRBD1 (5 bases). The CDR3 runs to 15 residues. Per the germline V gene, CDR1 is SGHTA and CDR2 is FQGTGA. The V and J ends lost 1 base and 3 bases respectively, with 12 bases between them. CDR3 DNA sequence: TGTGCCAGCAGCTTAAGGGGCCGGGACCACACTGAAGCTTTCTTT. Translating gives CASSLRGRDHTEAFF.

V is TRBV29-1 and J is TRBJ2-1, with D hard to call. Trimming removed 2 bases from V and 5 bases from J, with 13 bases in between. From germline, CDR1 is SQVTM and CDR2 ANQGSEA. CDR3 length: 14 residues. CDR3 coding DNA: TGCAGCGTTGAACCCCTCTTGGTCAACAATGAGCAGTTCTTC. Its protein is CSVEPLLVNNEQFF.

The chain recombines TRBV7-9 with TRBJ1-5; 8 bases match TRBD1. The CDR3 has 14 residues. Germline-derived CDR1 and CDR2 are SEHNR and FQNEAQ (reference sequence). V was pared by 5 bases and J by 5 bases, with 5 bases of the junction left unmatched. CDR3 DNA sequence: TGTGCCAGCAGCCTACAGGGGGTAGATCAGCCCCAGCATTTT. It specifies CASSLQGVDQPQHF.

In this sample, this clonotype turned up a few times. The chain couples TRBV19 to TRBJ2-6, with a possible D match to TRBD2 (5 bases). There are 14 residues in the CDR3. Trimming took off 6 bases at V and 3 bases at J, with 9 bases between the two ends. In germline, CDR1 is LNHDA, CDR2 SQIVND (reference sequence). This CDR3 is CASRLGLGANVLTF. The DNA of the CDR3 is TGTGCCAGTAGACTCGGACTTGGGGCCAACGTCCTGACTTTC.